The 4 T cell receptor beta chains reported below all come from one sample, sequenced in a study of cytomegalovirus exposure and HLA in healthy donors. In the PCR, 60 Vbeta and 13 Jbeta primers were used. TCRdb keeps only in-frame clones here, not all; method: immunoSEQ multiplex PCR. The sample shows about 180,000 clones, more than 70% of them seen only once. Sequencing was performed on PBMCs. The receptor source for this set is a girl aged 5 to 17 in good health and CMV-seropositive.

The V and J genes are TRBV5-4 and TRBJ2-7; maybe TRBD2 (6 bases). Trimming removed 5 bases at V and 7 bases at J, with 13 bases between. Germline V gene data show CDR1 as SGHNT and CDR2 as YYREEE (reference sequence). CDR3 length: 12 residues. This chain's CDR3 is CASRFGSGEQYF. CDR3 sequence (DNA): TGTGCCAGCAGGTTCGGGAGCGGTGAGCAGTACTTC.

The chain carries TRBV5-1 and TRBJ1-5, with TRBD1 identical over 9 bases. V was pared by 4 bases and J by 6 bases, with 11 bases of the junction left unmatched. Germline lookup yields CDR1 SGHRS and CDR2 YFSETQ. The CDR3 extends over 16 amino acids. The CDR3 nucleotides are TGCGCCAGCAGCAAAGGGGAGACAGGGGGGGGTCAGCCCCAGCATTTT. It is translated as CASSKGETGGGQPQHF. The entire variable domain, with the rest obtained from reference TRBV5-1 and TRBJ1-5, is as follows: KAGVTQTPRYLIKTRGQQVTLSCSPISGHRSVSWYQQTPGQGLQFLFEYFSETQRNKGNFPGRFSGRQFSNSRSEMNVSTLELGDSALYLCASSKGETGGGQPQHFGDGTRLSIL.

The V call is TRBV28, the J call TRBJ1-1, with 9 nucleotides matching TRBD1. The CDR3 is made up of 14 amino acids. Looked up from germline, CDR1 is MDHEN and CDR2 is SYDVKM. Losses at the gene ends were 4 bases for V and 0 bases for J; bases not matched to a gene: 0. CDR3 residues: CASSWTGVNTEAFF. DNA for the CDR3: TGTGCCAGCAGTTGGACAGGGGTGAACACTGAAGCTTTCTTT.

This clone was counted a single time. The chain joins TRBV4-1 to TRBJ1-4, with D uncertain. The CDR3 length is 12 residues. Germline loops: CDR1 MGHRA, CDR2 YSYEKL. The germline V and J ends were trimmed by 4 bases and 6 bases, with 6 bases remaining between them. The CDR3 spells CASSRRDEKLFF. The CDR3 nucleotides read TGCGCCAGCAGCCGTCGGGATGAAAAACTGTTTTTT.